This TCR beta chain is drawn from a study of cytomegalovirus exposure and HLA in healthy donors. Germline CDR1 and CDR2: SGHRS and YFSETQ. V trimming: 0 bases; J trimming: 4 bases; junction bases outside the gene matches: 2. The CDR3 sequence is 14 residues long. TCRdb keeps only in-frame clones here, not all; method: immunoSEQ multiplex PCR. The data show approximately 160,000 clones, roughly 91% seen once. Findings of the study overall: According to the study, around 160 TCR beta chains were cytomegalovirus-associated. Both high specificity and high sensitivity reportedly marked the classifier's diagnosis of cytomegalovirus status.

This clone has only one observation. Its antigen is undetermined. The gene calls are TRBV5-1 and TRBJ2-3; 7 positions match TRBD2. The clonotype comes from a woman aged 18-29 years in good health and CMV-seropositive. Sequencing was done on a sample of PBMCs. The CDR3: CASSLGTRADTQYF. CDR3 coding DNA: TGCGCCAGCAGCTTGGGGACTAGAGCAGATACGCAGTATTTT.